These T cell receptor beta chains were read from a single sample in a study of Ad26.COV2.S vaccination and SARS-CoV-2 variants. Data came from immunoSEQ multiplex PCR; TCRdb stores just in-frame clones and leaves some out. The sample carries roughly 380,000 clones, around 90% recorded once. Sequences were derived from peripheral blood, sampled after recovery from COVID-19. Receptors originate from a human donor who had recovered from COVID-19. CDR3s leave out the opening cysteine and the closing phenylalanine or tryptophan. Fields, in order: V gene, CDR3 length, J gene, CDR3 protein.

V: TRBV28; length: 15; J: TRBJ1-6; CDR3: ASQQFGRGSYNSPLH
V: TRBV7-9; length: 10; J: TRBJ1-4; CDR3: ASSSTNEKLF
V: TRBV6-5; length: 11; J: TRBJ2-7; CDR3: ASSYSGFEEQY
V: TRBV9; length: 12; J: TRBJ1-3; CDR3: ASSPGGGQNTIY
V: TRBV4-1; length: 13; J: TRBJ1-3; CDR3: ASSQGGGSGNTIY
V: TRBV5-1; length: 11; J: TRBJ1-1; CDR3: ASSSSMNTEAF
V: TRBV7-9; length: 13; J: TRBJ1-1; CDR3: ASRPLGTGNTEAF
V: TRBV5-4; length: 15; J: TRBJ1-5; CDR3: ASSHNTGPYSNQPQH
V: TRBV5-4; length: 12; J: TRBJ2-7; CDR3: ASSPDRVPYEQY
V: TRBV2; length: 13; J: TRBJ1-1; CDR3: ASGQRTLSNTEAF
V: TRBV27; length: 13; J: TRBJ1-1; CDR3: ASSLRPTTNTEAF
V: TRBV27; length: 10; J: TRBJ1-2; CDR3: ATWTGIYGYT
V: TRBV5-1; length: 12; J: TRBJ2-6; CDR3: ASSLVGGPNVLT
V: TRBV7-2; length: 12; J: TRBJ2-1; CDR3: ASSPDRGQDEQF
V: TRBV6-5; length: 10; J: TRBJ2-7; CDR3: ATAGGSYEQY
V: TRBV7-2; length: 14; J: TRBJ2-1; CDR3: ASSFSDRGRNNEQF
V: TRBV7-2; length: 12; J: TRBJ1-5; CDR3: ASSLGSTNQPQH
V: TRBV6-5; length: 11; J: TRBJ1-2; CDR3: ASKPWGNYGYT
V: TRBV11-2; length: 11; J: TRBJ2-1; CDR3: ASSPDRGNEQF
V: TRBV18; length: 15; J: TRBJ1-1; CDR3: ASSPQSWGVMNTEAF
V: TRBV2; length: 15; J: TRBJ2-7; CDR3: ASSPRGGSGGFYEQY
V: TRBV19; length: 11; J: TRBJ2-7; CDR3: ASSNGQTYEQY
V: TRBV5-4; length: 13; J: TRBJ2-6; CDR3: ASSLVGSGANVLT
V: TRBV19; length: 14; J: TRBJ2-7; CDR3: ASSMGGALGTYEQY
V: TRBV5-8; length: 14; J: TRBJ1-1; CDR3: ASSLDPLRPSTEAF
V: TRBV9; length: 14; J: TRBJ2-3; CDR3: ASSLSGLAGVETQY
V: TRBV15; length: 14; J: TRBJ1-2; CDR3: ATSRAARRTDYGYT
V: TRBV5-5; length: 11; J: TRBJ1-1; CDR3: ASSFTGGVEAF
V: TRBV10-1; length: 14; J: TRBJ2-2; CDR3: ASSDSGSPGTGELF
V: TRBV2; length: 16; J: TRBJ2-5; CDR3: ASSDSPLSTRAGETQY
V: TRBV2; length: 11; J: TRBJ1-1; CDR3: ASSGSGGWGAF
V: TRBV13; length: 11; J: TRBJ1-2; CDR3: ASSLRGNYGYT
V: TRBV5-5; length: 12; J: TRBJ2-2; CDR3: ASSLGRNTGELF
V: TRBV19; length: 13; J: TRBJ2-7; CDR3: ASKSPGQGNSEQY
V: TRBV7-2; length: 17; J: TRBJ2-6; CDR3: ASSLFRLAGGSGANVLT
V: TRBV27; length: 12; J: TRBJ1-2; CDR3: ASSRDRINYGYT
V: TRBV2; length: 13; J: TRBJ1-6; CDR3: ASREVGTYNSPLH
V: TRBV19; length: 11; J: TRBJ2-7; CDR3: ASSIQVGYEQY
V: TRBV2; length: 9; J: TRBJ2-1; CDR3: ASRSDNEQF
V: TRBV18; length: 15; J: TRBJ1-5; CDR3: ASSPATGVNGNQPQH
V: TRBV7-2; length: 13; J: TRBJ1-5; CDR3: ASSLVGQTGQPQH
V: TRBV7-9; length: 11; J: TRBJ2-5; CDR3: ASNRREQETQY
V: TRBV3-1/TRBV3-2; length: 13; J: TRBJ2-3; CDR3: ASSQVGAITDTQY
V: TRBV5-6; length: 15; J: TRBJ2-3; CDR3: ASSLGLAGGGTDTQY
V: TRBV7-9; length: 12; J: TRBJ1-6; CDR3: ASSFGGPRSPLH
V: TRBV2; length: 10; J: TRBJ1-6; CDR3: ASSGRPLALH
V: TRBV6-6; length: 12; J: TRBJ2-7; CDR3: ASSLGRGLSEQY
V: TRBV9; length: 14; J: TRBJ2-1; CDR3: ASSAGGGTGNNEQF
V: TRBV2; length: 15; J: TRBJ2-1; CDR3: ASSPLSRTSGGNEQF
V: TRBV10-3; length: 14; J: TRBJ2-3; CDR3: AIRPTQRTPTDTQY